A selection of T cell receptor beta chains follows, all from one sample in a study of blood T cell repertoires in COVID-19. The protocol was immunoSEQ multiplex PCR, while the TCRdb copy is restricted to in-frame clones and leaves out a portion. Among about 150,000 clones, 75% to 85% were seen once, and the ten largest hold around 6.7%. The specimen sequenced was peripheral blood. The source is a woman aged 45-60 years in a cohort sampled during active or convalescent COVID-19. Each CDR3 is given with its conserved first and last residue. The order of the fields is CDR3 protein, CDR3 DNA, clone size, CDR3 length, V gene, D gene, J gene. A D gene is named only where the DNA matches it firmly. The size entry is marked missing in some rows and otherwise reads once, few, many or a size class.

CDR3: CASSGLSSSYEQYF
DNA: TGTGCCAGCAGCGGACTCTCTAGCTCCTACGAGCAGTACTTC
size: .
length: 14
V: TRBV3-1/TRBV3-2
D: .
J: TRBJ2-7

CDR3: CASKLQPSWGRQPQHF
DNA: TGTGCCAGCAAGCTTCAACCCTCTTGGGGGCGACAGCCCCAGCATTTT
size: .
length: 16
V: TRBV12-1
D: .
J: TRBJ1-5

CDR3: CASSLGLAGSNEQFF
DNA: TGTGCCAGCAGCTTGGGACTAGCGGGGAGCAATGAGCAGTTCTTC
size: .
length: 15
V: TRBV5-4
D: TRBD2
J: TRBJ2-1

CDR3: CASSVRVSNQPQHF
DNA: TGTGCCAGCAGTGTTCGCGTAAGCAATCAGCCCCAGCATTTT
size: .
length: 14
V: TRBV2
D: .
J: TRBJ1-5

CDR3: CASKIRDRGMNTEAFF
DNA: TGTGCCAGTAAGATAAGGGACAGGGGCATGAACACTGAAGCTTTCTTT
size: once
length: 16
V: TRBV19
D: TRBD1
J: TRBJ1-1

CDR3: CASSIGGLITEAFF
DNA: TGTGCCAGTAGTATAGGGGGGCTAATCACTGAAGCTTTCTTT
size: .
length: 14
V: TRBV19
D: .
J: TRBJ1-1

CDR3: CASSLGESLTYEQYF
DNA: TGTGCCAGCAGCTTAGGGGAGTCCCTTACCTACGAGCAGTACTTC
size: .
length: 15
V: TRBV7-9
D: .
J: TRBJ2-7

CDR3: CSVEFVGGGAGADTQYF
DNA: TGCAGCGTTGAATTTGTTGGCGGGGGGGCAGGGGCAGATACGCAGTATTTT
size: .
length: 17
V: TRBV29-1
D: TRBD2
J: TRBJ2-3

CDR3: CASFEGASKLTDTQYF
DNA: TGCGCCAGTTTCGAGGGGGCCTCGAAACTCACAGATACGCAGTATTTT
size: .
length: 16
V: TRBV5-1
D: TRBD1
J: TRBJ2-3

CDR3: CASSLSFGRGNQPQHF
DNA: TGTGCCAGCAGCTTGTCTTTCGGTAGGGGTAATCAGCCCCAGCATTTT
size: .
length: 16
V: TRBV5-6
D: .
J: TRBJ1-5

CDR3: CATSDSGGPTPRLELFF
DNA: TGTGCCACCAGTGATTCGGGGGGTCCCACCCCGCGGTTAGAGCTGTTTTTT
size: once
length: 17
V: TRBV24-1
D: TRBD2
J: TRBJ2-2

CDR3: CASSMTGGTGELFF
DNA: TGTGCCAGCAGCATGACAGGGGGCACCGGGGAGCTGTTTTTT
size: few
length: 14
V: TRBV7-2
D: TRBD1
J: TRBJ2-2

CDR3: CATSRDGVSWSEKLFF
DNA: TGTGCCACCAGCAGAGATGGAGTTTCTTGGAGCGAAAAACTGTTTTTT
size: .
length: 16
V: TRBV15
D: .
J: TRBJ1-4

CDR3: CAWSLRSASDYNSPLHF
DNA: TGTGCCTGGAGCCTCCGGAGCGCCAGCGATTATAATTCACCCCTCCACTTT
size: once
length: 17
V: TRBV30
D: .
J: TRBJ1-6

CDR3: CASSHAPSGLQEGYTF
DNA: TGTGCCAGCAGCCATGCGCCCTCAGGGCTTCAAGAGGGCTACACCTTC
size: .
length: 16
V: TRBV4-2
D: .
J: TRBJ1-2

CDR3: CASSPNYQETQYF
DNA: TGTGCCAGCTCACCAAACTACCAAGAGACCCAGTACTTC
size: .
length: 13
V: TRBV18
D: .
J: TRBJ2-5

CDR3: CASRMAASGGDTQYF
DNA: TGTGCCAGCAGGATGGCGGCTAGCGGAGGGGATACGCAGTATTTT
size: .
length: 15
V: TRBV7-9
D: TRBD2
J: TRBJ2-3

CDR3: CAWSAAGGRNEQFF
DNA: TGTGCCTGGAGTGCGGCGGGGGGGCGCAATGAGCAGTTCTTC
size: few
length: 14
V: TRBV30
D: TRBD2
J: TRBJ2-1

CDR3: CASSRGGGWETQYF
DNA: TGTGCCAGCAGCCGAGGGGGGGGCTGGGAGACCCAGTACTTC
size: .
length: 14
V: TRBV9
D: .
J: TRBJ2-5

CDR3: CASSQEPGQGHEQYF
DNA: TGTGCCAGCAGCCAAGAGCCGGGACAGGGCCACGAGCAGTACTTC
size: .
length: 15
V: TRBV4-2
D: TRBD1
J: TRBJ2-7

CDR3: CASRDTRTDTQYF
DNA: TGCGCCAGCAGAGACACACGCACAGATACGCAGTATTTT
size: few
length: 13
V: TRBV4-1
D: .
J: TRBJ2-3

CDR3: CASSLTGEETQYF
DNA: TGCGCCAGCAGCTTGACAGGCGAAGAGACCCAGTACTTC
size: .
length: 13
V: TRBV5-1
D: .
J: TRBJ2-5

CDR3: CASQQSNQPQHF
DNA: TGTGCCAGCCAACAGAGCAATCAGCCCCAGCATTTT
size: .
length: 12
V: TRBV6-5
D: .
J: TRBJ1-5

CDR3: CASSDIWWETGYNEQFF
DNA: TGTGCCAGCAGTGATATTTGGTGGGAGACGGGATACAATGAGCAGTTCTTC
size: .
length: 17
V: TRBV6-1
D: .
J: TRBJ2-1

CDR3: CASSQDRDQPQHF
DNA: TGTGCCAGCAGCCAAGATCGGGATCAGCCCCAGCATTTT
size: few
length: 13
V: TRBV3-1/TRBV3-2
D: .
J: TRBJ1-5

CDR3: CASSLAFYGTGNYGYTF
DNA: TGTGCCAGCAGCTTGGCCTTTTATGGGACAGGGAACTATGGCTACACCTTC
size: .
length: 17
V: TRBV5-4
D: TRBD1
J: TRBJ1-2

CDR3: CASSAGTSGAFF
DNA: TGTGCCAGCAGCGCGGGAACCTCGGGAGCTTTCTTT
size: .
length: 12
V: TRBV5-4
D: .
J: TRBJ1-1

CDR3: CASSQFPRNGYTF
DNA: TGTGCCAGCAGCCAATTCCCCAGAAATGGCTACACCTTC
size: few
length: 13
V: TRBV4-2
D: .
J: TRBJ1-2

CDR3: CSVSNLDEKLFF
DNA: TGCAGCGTGAGTAATTTGGATGAAAAACTGTTTTTT
size: .
length: 12
V: TRBV29-1
D: .
J: TRBJ1-4

CDR3: CASSQVLSGGQYEQYF
DNA: TGCGCCAGCAGCCAAGTTCTCAGCGGGGGTCAATACGAGCAGTACTTC
size: .
length: 16
V: TRBV4-1
D: TRBD2
J: TRBJ2-7

CDR3: CASSLSGEGFYEQYF
DNA: TGTGCCAGCAGCTTATCGGGAGAAGGGTTTTACGAGCAGTACTTC
size: .
length: 15
V: TRBV13
D: .
J: TRBJ2-7

CDR3: CASSRGQAGDTQYF
DNA: TGCGCCAGCAGCCGGGGACAGGCCGGGGATACGCAGTATTTT
size: .
length: 14
V: TRBV5-1
D: TRBD1
J: TRBJ2-3

CDR3: CASSQRRETQYF
DNA: TGTGCCAGCAGCCAGAGGAGGGAGACCCAGTACTTC
size: once
length: 12
V: TRBV3-1/TRBV3-2
D: .
J: TRBJ2-5

CDR3: CASSMGQVHQPQHF
DNA: TGTGCCAGTAGTATGGGACAGGTCCATCAGCCCCAGCATTTT
size: .
length: 14
V: TRBV19
D: TRBD1
J: TRBJ1-5

CDR3: CASSLGPTSGQETQYF
DNA: TGCGCCAGCAGCTTGGGCCCAACGAGCGGACAAGAGACCCAGTACTTC
size: once
length: 16
V: TRBV5-1
D: .
J: TRBJ2-5

CDR3: CASSRDRETGELFF
DNA: TGTGCCAGCAGCCGGGACAGGGAGACCGGGGAGCTGTTTTTT
size: .
length: 14
V: TRBV7-9
D: TRBD1
J: TRBJ2-2

CDR3: CASSAQENTEAFF
DNA: TGCGCCAGCAGCGCCCAGGAGAACACTGAAGCTTTCTTT
size: .
length: 13
V: TRBV5-1
D: .
J: TRBJ1-1